Below are 16 T cell receptor beta chains sequenced from a single sample in a study of blood T cell repertoires in COVID-19. The data were produced by immunoSEQ multiplex PCR, yet TCRdb's version contains in-frame clones alone and is incomplete. The profile covers about 400,000 clones, with around 87% appearing a single time and roughly 2% taken by the ten largest. The sample consisted of PBMCs or T cells enriched from blood (not recorded which). These receptors originate from a man aged 40-49 years in a cohort exposed to, infected with or recovered from COVID-19 (not recorded which).

This clone occurred a few times. The chain uses TRBV10-3 and TRBJ1-5; 10 bases agree with TRBD1. Germline V gives CDR1 ENHRY, CDR2 SYGVKD. The CDR3 has 17 residues. V trimming: 0 bases; J trimming: 7 bases; junction bases outside the gene matches: 9. CDR3 residues: CAISESVLRDRGQPQHF. In nucleotides, the CDR3 is TGTGCCATCAGTGAGTCAGTTTTGCGGGACAGGGGACAGCCCCAGCATTTT.

The chain employs TRBV28 and TRBJ1-5; D unresolved. Trimming took off 11 bases at V and 6 bases at J, with 5 bases between the two ends. CDR1 MDHEN and CDR2 SYDVKM come from the germline V gene. The CDR3 spans 9 residues. The CDR3, as DNA: TGTGCCGGCGGTCAGCCCCAGCATTTT. Residues: CAGGQPQHF.

This chain links TRBV7-9 with TRBJ1-6; TRBD1 matches at 8 bases. Germline CDR1 reads SEHNR; CDR2 reads FQNEAQ (reference sequence). The CDR3 totals 15 residues. V trimming: 10 bases; J trimming: 0 bases; junction bases outside the gene matches: 5. The CDR3 spells CAIDRGSSYNSPLHF. Here the CDR3 DNA reads TGTGCCATCGACAGGGGAAGCTCCTATAATTCACCCCTCCACTTT.

The chain carries TRBV27 and TRBJ1-5; D is undetermined. The CDR3 sequence is 14 residues long. Germline CDR1 MNHEY, CDR2 SMNVEV (reference sequence). The V end lost 3 bases, the J end lost 5 bases, and 11 bases lay between the germline ends. The CDR3, as DNA: TGTGCCAGCAGTTTTGGTACGAGAGATCAGCCCCAGCATTTT. It specifies CASSFGTRDQPQHF.

The V gene is TRBV3-1 (or the pseudogene TRBV3-2), the J gene TRBJ2-1, with TRBD1 identical over 7 bases. CDR1 and CDR2 (germline): LGHDT, YNNKEL (reference sequence). With 4 bases clipped from V and 3 bases from J, the junction kept 6 bases outside the gene matches. The CDR3 loop spans 15 amino acids. The CDR3: CASSRDSQFYNEQFF. The CDR3 region has the DNA TGTGCCAGCAGCCGGGACAGCCAATTCTACAATGAGCAGTTCTTC.

This rearrangement joins TRBV2 to TRBJ2-3, with D possibly TRBD2 on 5 matching bases. This CDR3 contains 17 residues. Germline V CDR1 and CDR2: SNHLY, FYNNEI. With 0 bases removed from V and 0 bases from J, the gap between germline ends came to 13 bases. The CDR3 sequence: CASSEAWSGTSTDTQYF. In DNA, the CDR3 is TGTGCCAGCAGTGAAGCATGGAGCGGAACTAGCACAGATACGCAGTATTTT.

This chain joins TRBV18 and TRBJ2-7; 7 nucleotides match TRBD1. This CDR3 has 15 residues. Germline CDR1 KGHSH, CDR2 LQKENI. V shed 2 bases, J shed 1 base, and the junction held 5 bases outside the gene matches. The CDR3 DNA sequence: TGTGCCAGCTCACCAAGACAGGGAAATTCCTACGAGCAGTACTTC. Its protein is CASSPRQGNSYEQYF.

V usage is TRBV18 and J usage is TRBJ1-5, with a possible D match to TRBD1 (6 bases). The CDR3 has 16 amino acids. The V gene lost 1 base and the J gene lost 0 bases, with 10 bases spanning the gap. The V gene's germline CDR1 is KGHSH and CDR2 LQKENI. The CDR3 DNA sequence: TGTGCCAGCTCACCACAGGACAGTTATAGCAATCAGCCCCAGCATTTT. Translation gives CASSPQDSYSNQPQHF.

This chain joins TRBV25-1 and TRBJ2-2, with TRBD2 matching 12 bases. The CDR3 consists of 16 residues. Losses at the gene ends were 6 bases for V and 5 bases for J; bases not matched to a gene: 7. Germline-derived CDR1 and CDR2 are MGHDK and SYGVNS. The chain's CDR3 is CASRFPGLAGTGELFF. The CDR3 DNA sequence: TGTGCCAGCAGATTTCCCGGACTAGCGGGAACCGGGGAGCTGTTTTTT.

This clone has just one count. The rearrangement joins TRBV27 to TRBJ2-1, with 9 bases that match TRBD2. Germline CDR1 is MNHEY and CDR2 is SMNVEV (reference sequence). V was clipped by 3 bases and J by 2 bases; unmatched bases: 5. CDR3 size: 16 residues. CDR3 sequence reads: CASSFIAGDPYNEQFF. CDR3 nucleotide sequence: TGTGCCAGCAGTTTCATAGCGGGAGATCCCTACAATGAGCAGTTCTTC.

This clone appeared a few times. This chain joins TRBV18 and TRBJ2-7; TRBD1 agrees at 10 bases. Trimming cost V 6 bases and J 3 bases; bases outside gene matches: 2. Germline V gives CDR1 KGHSH, CDR2 LQKENI. There are 13 residues in the CDR3. CDR3 loop: CASSRDRGYEQYF. DNA of the CDR3: TGTGCCAGCTCGCGGGACAGGGGCTACGAGCAGTACTTC.

The V and J genes are TRBV19 and TRBJ2-1, with 11 bases aligning to TRBD2. Trimming cost V 6 bases and J 2 bases; bases outside gene matches: 3. Germline V gene lookup returns CDR1 LNHDA and CDR2 SQIVND (reference sequence). The CDR3 extends over 15 amino acids. The CDR3 spells CASRRTSGPYNEQFF. CDR3 DNA: TGTGCCAGTAGACGGACTAGCGGGCCCTACAATGAGCAGTTCTTC.

This rearrangement joins TRBV5-6 to TRBJ1-2; D is unclear. Germline lookup yields CDR1 SGHDT and CDR2 YYEEEE. This CDR3 comprises 15 residues. Trimming removed 0 bases at V and 1 base at J, with 10 bases between. The CDR3 nucleotides read TGTGCCAGCAGCTTGGTTACAGTGATTAACTATGGCTACACCTTC. Amino acid sequence: CASSLVTVINYGYTF. The complete variable domain, with remaining parts taken from reference TRBV5-6 and TRBJ1-2, reads DAGVTQSPTHLIKTRGQQVTLRCSPKSGHDTVSWYQQALGQGPQFIFQYYEEEERQRGNFPDRFSGHQFPNYSSELNVNALLLGDSALYLCASSLVTVINYGYTFGSGTRLTVV.

CDR3 DNA sequence: TGTGCCACCAGCAGCAGGTCCAATCAGCCCCAGCATTTT. This codes for CATSSRSNQPQHF. This chain connects TRBV15 to TRBJ1-5; unclear D gene. The CDR3 consists of 13 residues. V lost 3 bases and J lost 3, with 6 bases in between. Germline loops: CDR1 LNHNV, CDR2 YYDKDF (reference sequence).

In this sample, this clone turned up once. The V call is TRBV11-3, the J call TRBJ2-7; perhaps TRBD2 as D (5 bases). CDR1 and CDR2 from the germline V gene are SGHNT and YENEEA. The CDR3 length is 13 residues. Trimming removed 3 bases at V and 3 bases at J, with 9 bases between. CDR3 nucleotide sequence: TGTGCCAGCAGCTTCGGGGTAGACTACGAGCAGTACTTC. Its translation: CASSFGVDYEQYF.

This clone was recorded only once. The CDR3 spells CAIRGEIGTSGRLSYEQYF. The CDR3, as DNA: TGTGCCATCAGAGGAGAAATCGGGACTAGCGGGAGGTTGTCCTACGAGCAGTACTTC. The V and J genes are TRBV10-3 and TRBJ2-7, with 15 bases that match TRBD2. V lost 6 bases to trimming and J lost 1 base; unmatched junction nucleotides: 13. Germline V gene data show CDR1 as ENHRY and CDR2 as SYGVKD. The CDR3 length is 19 residues.